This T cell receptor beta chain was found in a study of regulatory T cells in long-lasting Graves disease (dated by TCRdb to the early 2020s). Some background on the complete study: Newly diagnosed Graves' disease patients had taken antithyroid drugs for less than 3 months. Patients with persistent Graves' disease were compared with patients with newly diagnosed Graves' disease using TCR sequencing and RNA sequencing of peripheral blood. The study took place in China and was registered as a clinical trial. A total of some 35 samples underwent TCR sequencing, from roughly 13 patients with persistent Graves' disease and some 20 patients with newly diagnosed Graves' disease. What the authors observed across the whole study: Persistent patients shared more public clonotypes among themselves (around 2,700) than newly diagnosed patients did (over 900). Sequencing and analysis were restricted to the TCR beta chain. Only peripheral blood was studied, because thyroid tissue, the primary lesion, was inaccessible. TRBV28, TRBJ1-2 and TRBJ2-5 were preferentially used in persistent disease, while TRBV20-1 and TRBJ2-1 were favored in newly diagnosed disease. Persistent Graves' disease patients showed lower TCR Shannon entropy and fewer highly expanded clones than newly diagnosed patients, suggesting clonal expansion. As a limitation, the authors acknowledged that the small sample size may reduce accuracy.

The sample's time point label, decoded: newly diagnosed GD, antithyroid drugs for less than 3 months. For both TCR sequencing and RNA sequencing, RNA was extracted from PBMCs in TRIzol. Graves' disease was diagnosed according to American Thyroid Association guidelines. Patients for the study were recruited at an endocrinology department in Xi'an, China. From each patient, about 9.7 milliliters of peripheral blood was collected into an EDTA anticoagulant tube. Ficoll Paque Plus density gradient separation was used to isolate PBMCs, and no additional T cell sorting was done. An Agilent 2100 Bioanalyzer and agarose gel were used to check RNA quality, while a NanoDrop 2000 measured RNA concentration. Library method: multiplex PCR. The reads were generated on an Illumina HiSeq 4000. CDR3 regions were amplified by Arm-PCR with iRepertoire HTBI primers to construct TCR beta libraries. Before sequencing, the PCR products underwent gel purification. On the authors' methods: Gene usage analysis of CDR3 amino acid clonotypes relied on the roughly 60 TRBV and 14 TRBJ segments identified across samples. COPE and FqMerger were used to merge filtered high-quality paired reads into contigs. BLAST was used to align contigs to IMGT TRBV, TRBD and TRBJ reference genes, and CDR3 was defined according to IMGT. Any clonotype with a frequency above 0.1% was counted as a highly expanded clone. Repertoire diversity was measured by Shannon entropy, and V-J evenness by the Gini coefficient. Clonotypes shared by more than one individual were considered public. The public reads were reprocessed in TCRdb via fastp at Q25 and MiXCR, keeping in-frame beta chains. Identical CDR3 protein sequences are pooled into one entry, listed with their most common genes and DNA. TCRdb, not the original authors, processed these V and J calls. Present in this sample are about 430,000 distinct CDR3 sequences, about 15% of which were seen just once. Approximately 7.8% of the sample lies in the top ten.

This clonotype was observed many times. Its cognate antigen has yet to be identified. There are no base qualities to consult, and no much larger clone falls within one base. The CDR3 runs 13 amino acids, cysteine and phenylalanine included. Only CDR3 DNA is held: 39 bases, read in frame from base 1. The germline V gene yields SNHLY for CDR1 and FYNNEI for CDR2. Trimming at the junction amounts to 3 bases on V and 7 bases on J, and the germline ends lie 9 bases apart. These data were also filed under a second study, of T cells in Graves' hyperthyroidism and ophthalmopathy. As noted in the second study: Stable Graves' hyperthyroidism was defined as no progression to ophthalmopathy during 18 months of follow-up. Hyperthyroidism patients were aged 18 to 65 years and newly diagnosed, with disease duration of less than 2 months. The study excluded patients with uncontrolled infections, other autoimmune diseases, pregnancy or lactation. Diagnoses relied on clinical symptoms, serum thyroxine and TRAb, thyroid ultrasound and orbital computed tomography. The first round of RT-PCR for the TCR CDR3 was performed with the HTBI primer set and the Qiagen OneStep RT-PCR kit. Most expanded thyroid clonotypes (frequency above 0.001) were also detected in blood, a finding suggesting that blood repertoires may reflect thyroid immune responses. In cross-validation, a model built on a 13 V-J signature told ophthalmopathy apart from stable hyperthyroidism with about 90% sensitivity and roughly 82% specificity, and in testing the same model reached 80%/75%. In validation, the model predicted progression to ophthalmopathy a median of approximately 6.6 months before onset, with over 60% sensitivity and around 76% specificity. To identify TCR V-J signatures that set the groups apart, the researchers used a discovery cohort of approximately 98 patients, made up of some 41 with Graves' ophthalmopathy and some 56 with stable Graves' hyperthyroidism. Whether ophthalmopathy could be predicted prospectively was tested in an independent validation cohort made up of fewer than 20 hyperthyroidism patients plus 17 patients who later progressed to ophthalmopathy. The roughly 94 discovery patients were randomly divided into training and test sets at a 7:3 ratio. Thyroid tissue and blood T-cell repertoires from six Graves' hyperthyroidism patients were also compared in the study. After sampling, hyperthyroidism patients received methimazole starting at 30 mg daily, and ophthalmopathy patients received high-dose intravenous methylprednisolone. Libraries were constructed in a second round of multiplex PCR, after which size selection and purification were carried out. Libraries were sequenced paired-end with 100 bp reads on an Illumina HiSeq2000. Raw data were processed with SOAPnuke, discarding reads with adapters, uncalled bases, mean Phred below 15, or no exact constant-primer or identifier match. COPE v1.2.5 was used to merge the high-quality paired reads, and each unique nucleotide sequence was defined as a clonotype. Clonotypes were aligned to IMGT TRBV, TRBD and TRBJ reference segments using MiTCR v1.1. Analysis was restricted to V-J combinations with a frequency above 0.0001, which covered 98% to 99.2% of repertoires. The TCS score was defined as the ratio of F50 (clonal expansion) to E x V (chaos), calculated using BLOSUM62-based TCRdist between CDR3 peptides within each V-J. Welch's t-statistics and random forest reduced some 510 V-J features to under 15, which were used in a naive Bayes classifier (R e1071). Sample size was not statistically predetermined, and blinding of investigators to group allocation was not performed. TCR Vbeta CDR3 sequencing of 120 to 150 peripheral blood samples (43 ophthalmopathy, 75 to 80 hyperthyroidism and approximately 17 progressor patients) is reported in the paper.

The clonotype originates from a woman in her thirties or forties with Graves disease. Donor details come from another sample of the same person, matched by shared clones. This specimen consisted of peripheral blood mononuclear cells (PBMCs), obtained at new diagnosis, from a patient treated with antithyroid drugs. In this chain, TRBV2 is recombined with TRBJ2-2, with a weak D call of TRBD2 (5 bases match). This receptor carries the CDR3 CASSDNSGGELFF. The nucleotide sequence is TGTGCCAGCAGTGACAACAGCGGCGGGGAGCTGTTTTTT.